This TCR beta chain originates from a study of blood T cell repertoires in COVID-19. The overall study: COVID-19 samples, acute and convalescent, were from the United States, Italy and Spain. The cDNA or gDNA used as material had been derived from T cells, B-cell-depleted T cells, or PBMCs.

The CDR3 covers 12 residues. V lost 7 bases to trimming and J lost 9 bases, with 15 bases between them. Germline values: CDR1 MNHEY, CDR2 SVGAGI. Original data processing: Amplification of reference gene primers provided the estimated nucleated cell counts. Assay used: immunoSEQ multiplex PCR; TCRdb lists only in-frame clones, some missing. The V and J calls and the clone size are those of that table, but D and trimming were determined from the DNA. This sample has roughly 100,000 clones; roughly 87% occur once, and the top ten carry under 4%. The chain combines TRBV6-5 with TRBJ1-2, with D unresolved. Material for sequencing was peripheral blood. The TCR originated in a man between 45 and 60 years old in a cohort sampled during active COVID-19. DNA of the CDR3: TGTGCCAGCACCCTGCTAGGAGCGAGCTACACCTTC. Translated, it gives CASTLLGASYTF.